A single sample gave rise to the 20 T cell receptor beta chains below, sequenced in a study of patients and donors after allogeneic stem cell transplantation. TCRdb re-derived calls from the RT-PCR reads in MiXCR, one entry per CDR3 protein. Of hundreds of thousands of distinct CDR3 sequences in the sample, approximately 16% are singletons; the top ten hold 7.2%. The sample consisted of blood, either unsorted or a sorted T cell fraction (not recorded which). These receptors came from a human donor who was either an allogeneic HSCT recipient or a stem cell or donor lymphocyte infusion donor (not recorded which). It is not recorded whose cells these are; they may come from a transplant donor.

V and J are TRBV20-1 and TRBJ2-7; a possible D gene is TRBD1 (5 bases). CDR3 length: 13 amino acids. From germline, CDR1 is DFQATT and CDR2 SNEGSKA (reference sequence). Trimming removed 2 bases from V and 3 bases from J, with 11 bases in between. The CDR3 loop is CSARTTQGYEQYF. The CDR3 DNA sequence: TGCAGTGCTAGAACCACCCAGGGCTACGAGCAGTACTTC.

A few counts support this clonotype. The V gene is TRBV20-1, the J gene TRBJ1-2; D gene ambiguous. The CDR3 runs 13 residues. CDR1 is DFQATT and CDR2 is SNEGSKA in the germline V gene (reference sequence). V was shortened by 1 base and J by 6 bases, with 12 bases between the two germline ends. The CDR3 reads CSARVEGENGYTF. CDR3 nucleotide sequence: TGCAGTGCTAGAGTCGAGGGTGAGAATGGCTACACCTTC.

This rearrangement joins TRBV10-3 to TRBJ1-1; 8 bases are a match to TRBD1. The trim removed 0 bases at V and 5 bases at J, leaving 2 bases unmatched. The V gene's germline CDR1 is ENHRY and CDR2 SYGVKD. The CDR3 loop spans 14 amino acids. CDR3 bases: TGTGCCATCAGTGAGTCGGACAGGGTAACTGAAGCTTTCTTT. This encodes CAISESDRVTEAFF.

This chain links TRBV5-1 with TRBJ2-5; TRBD1 might be the D (6 bases). The CDR3 runs to 13 residues. V was pared by 0 bases and J by 7 bases, with 10 bases between. Germline lookup yields CDR1 SGHRS and CDR2 YFSETQ. The CDR3 here is CASSLDREWTQYF. The CDR3 DNA reads TGCGCCAGCAGCTTGGACAGGGAATGGACCCAGTACTTC.

V usage is TRBV4-1 and J usage is TRBJ1-3, with D uncertain. Between the trimmed V and J ends, which lost 3 bases and 0 bases, there was a span of 6 bases. The CDR3 runs to 14 residues. Per the germline V gene, CDR1 is MGHRA and CDR2 is YSYEKL. CDR3 loop: CASSHPSSGNTIYF. The DNA for the CDR3 is TGCGCCAGCAGCCATCCTAGCTCTGGAAACACCATATATTTT.

The V and J genes are TRBV3-1 and TRBJ1-1; the D is unclear. This CDR3 has 12 residues. V was pared by 1 base and J by 7 bases, with 7 bases between. Germline V gene data show CDR1 as LGHDT and CDR2 as YNNKEL (reference sequence). The CDR3, as DNA: TGTGCCAGCAGCCAAGGGGTACTTGAAGCTTTCTTT. Amino acids: CASSQGVLEAFF.

The chain recombines TRBV6-2 or TRBV6-3 with TRBJ2-7, with 9 bases fitting TRBD1. Germline values: CDR1 MNHEY, CDR2 SVGEGT. Trimming took 4 bases from V and 3 from J; bases not matched to a gene: 7. This CDR3 comprises 15 residues. CDR3 residues: CASSSPGTGNYEQYF. For the CDR3, the DNA is TGTGCCAGCAGTTCCCCCGGGACAGGGAACTACGAGCAGTACTTC.

This clonotype has a handful of counts. This chain connects TRBV7-9 to TRBJ2-3; D possibly uses TRBD1 or TRBD2 (5 bases each). V shed 5 bases and J shed 2 bases, with 14 bases lying between them. Germline V gene sequence: CDR1 SEHNR, CDR2 FQNEAQ (reference sequence). This CDR3 comprises 15 residues. The CDR3 region is CASSTPGTNTDTQYF. The CDR3 coding sequence is TGTGCCAGCAGCACCCCCGGGACGAACACAGATACGCAGTATTTT.

In this sample, this clonotype turned up many times. This chain links TRBV24-1 with TRBJ2-1; D is ambiguous. The germline CDR1 and CDR2 sequences are KGHDR and SFDVKD. Trimming left V 0 bases short and J 8 bases short, with 7 bases between. There are 13 residues in the CDR3. CDR3 amino acids: CATSDLVNDEQFF. Written as DNA, the CDR3 is TGTGCCACCAGTGATTTGGTTAATGATGAGCAGTTCTTC.

This rearrangement joins TRBV6-1 to TRBJ2-1; TRBD2 matches 7 bases. Trimming cost V 5 bases and J 8 bases; bases outside gene matches: 18. Germline V gene lookup returns CDR1 MNHNS and CDR2 SASEGT. The CDR3 is 17 residues long. The CDR3 loop is CASSNRDYTLKRDEQFF. CDR3 DNA sequence: TGTGCCAGCAGTAACCGGGACTATACCCTTAAGCGTGATGAGCAGTTCTTC.

This clonotype appeared a few times. This chain links TRBV6-1 with TRBJ2-7, with TRBD1 matching over 10 bases. Germline CDR1 is MNHNS and CDR2 is SASEGT. The CDR3 consists of 15 residues. V lost 4 bases to trimming and J lost 9 bases; unmatched junction nucleotides: 12. CDR3 amino acids: CASSGPGQGITRQYF. The CDR3 region has the DNA TGTGCCAGCAGTGGACCGGGACAGGGGATTACGAGGCAGTACTTC.

This clonotype has just a few counts. The rearrangement uses TRBV3-1 and TRBJ2-2; D is undetermined. CDR3 length equals 13 residues. Germline V gene sequence: CDR1 LGHDT, CDR2 YNNKEL (reference sequence). Trimming removed 4 bases at V and 7 bases at J, with 10 bases between. The chain's CDR3 is CASSPGPRGELFF. The CDR3 nucleotides are TGTGCCAGCAGCCCCGGGCCCCGCGGGGAGCTGTTTTTT.

The chain employs TRBV5-6 and TRBJ2-3, with no clear D. Germline V gene data show CDR1 as SGHDT and CDR2 as YYEEEE. CDR3 size: 15 residues. V dropped 2 bases and J dropped 0 bases, with 10 bases sitting between them. The DNA for the CDR3 is TGTGCCAGCAGCTTTAAGCGTGTTAGCACAGATACGCAGTATTTT. Protein product: CASSFKRVSTDTQYF.

The chain has TRBV18 and TRBJ2-6; D is perhaps TRBD1 (6 bases). V was clipped by 5 bases and J by 2 bases, with 13 bases between them. CDR3 size: 16 residues. The germline CDR1 and CDR2 sequences are KGHSH and LQKENI. The CDR3: CASSSTSGAGANVLTF. In DNA form, the CDR3 reads TGTGCCAGCTCATCAACCTCAGGGGCTGGGGCCAACGTCCTGACTTTC.

This clonotype was observed a handful of times. This chain joins TRBV24-1 and TRBJ2-1; 7 nucleotides agree with TRBD2. CDR1 and CDR2 from the germline V gene are KGHDR and SFDVKD. This CDR3 has 15 amino acids. Trimming at V came to 1 base and at J to 5 bases, leaving 4 bases not matched to a gene. The CDR3 loop reads CATSDFTGGNNEQFF. In DNA form, the CDR3 reads TGTGCCACCAGTGATTTCACGGGAGGTAACAATGAGCAGTTCTTC.

The chain combines TRBV4-1 with TRBJ1-1; TRBD1 might be the D (6 bases). V was shortened by 0 bases and J by 0 bases, with 11 bases between the two germline ends. Germline CDR1 MGHRA, CDR2 YSYEKL. The CDR3 is 16 amino acids. CDR3 coding DNA: TGCGCCAGCAGCCAAGAGAAGGGACACTTGAACACTGAAGCTTTCTTT. Its protein product is CASSQEKGHLNTEAFF.

This clonotype turned up a few times. The chain uses TRBV6-6 and TRBJ2-1, with D maybe TRBD1 (5 bases). The CDR3 extends over 12 amino acids. Deletions cut 5 bases from V and 10 bases from J, with 12 bases between. From germline, CDR1 is MNHNY and CDR2 SVGAGI (reference sequence). CDR3 sequence: CASSPGNREQFF. The CDR3 nucleotides are TGTGCCAGCAGTCCAGGGAACAGGGAGCAGTTCTTC.

In its sample, this clonotype was seen once. V usage is TRBV4-3 and J usage is TRBJ2-2; D not certain. The germline gives CDR1 LGHNA, CDR2 YSLEER. With 6 bases removed from V and 6 bases from J, the gap between germline ends came to 14 bases. CDR3 size: 14 residues. The CDR3 is CASSHKVQPGELFF. Here the CDR3 DNA reads TGCGCCAGCAGTCACAAGGTGCAGCCCGGGGAGCTGTTTTTT.

This clonotype was observed at least ten times. This sequence joins TRBV12-3 or TRBV12-4 and TRBJ1-2; no clear D. The CDR3 covers 13 residues. Trimming took off 7 bases at V and 5 bases at J, with 14 bases between the two ends. CDR3 DNA: TGTGCCAGCAAACCCGGGATTTCATATGGCTACACCTTC. This sequence encodes CASKPGISYGYTF.

The chain joins TRBV25-1 to TRBJ2-2; 9 bases are a match to TRBD1. V shed 3 bases, J shed 5 bases, and the junction held 7 bases outside the gene matches. The CDR3 has 16 residues. Germline V lookup: CDR1 MGHDK, CDR2 SYGVNS. The CDR3 here is CASSEPDRGFTGELFF. The CDR3, as DNA: TGTGCCAGCAGTGAGCCGGACAGGGGTTTTACCGGGGAGCTGTTTTTT. Drawing the rest from reference TRBV25-1 and TRBJ2-2, the complete variable domain is EADIYQTPRYLVIGTGKKITLECSQTMGHDKMYWYQQDPGMELHLIHYSYGVNSTEKGDLSSESTVSRIRTEHFPLTLESARPSHTSQYLCASSEPDRGFTGELFFGEGSRLTVL.